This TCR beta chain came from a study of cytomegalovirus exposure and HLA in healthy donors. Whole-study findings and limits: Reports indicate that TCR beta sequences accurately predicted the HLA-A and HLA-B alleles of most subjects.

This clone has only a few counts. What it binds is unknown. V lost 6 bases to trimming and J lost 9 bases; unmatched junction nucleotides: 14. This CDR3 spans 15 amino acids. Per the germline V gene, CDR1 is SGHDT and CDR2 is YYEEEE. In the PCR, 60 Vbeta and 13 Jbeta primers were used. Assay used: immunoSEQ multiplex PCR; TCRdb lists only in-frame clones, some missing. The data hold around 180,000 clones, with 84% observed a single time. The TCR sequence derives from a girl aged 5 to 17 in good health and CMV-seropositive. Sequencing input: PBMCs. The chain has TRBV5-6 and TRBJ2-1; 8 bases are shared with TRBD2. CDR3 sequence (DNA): TGTGCCAGCATTCTGCGGGGGAGCGGGGGTGGTGAGCAGTTCTTC. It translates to CASILRGSGGGEQFF.